This TCR beta chain appears in the sequencing data of a study of immune evolution from preneoplasia to lung adenocarcinoma. Overall study: HLA loss of heterozygosity: roughly 6.6% AIS, approximately 15% MIA, about 30% ADC, none AAH. Study-wide results and limits: Normal lung had highest clonality; later lesions appeared denser, more diverse.

Trimming pared 2 bases from V and 10 bases from J, leaving 16 bases between. The CDR3 has 14 residues. The V gene's germline CDR1 is MNHEY and CDR2 SMNVEV (reference sequence). Two lung cancer pathologists independently confirmed each histologic diagnosis. The table lists this clone with a few counts. The antigen remains undetermined. Clones were sequenced by immunoSEQ multiplex PCR, and TCRdb holds only the in-frame ones, with some missing. Of about 10,000 clones listed, 78% are singletons. The receptor comes from a person aged 55-80 years with lung adenocarcinoma. The rearrangement uses TRBV27 and TRBJ2-3; D remains unclear. Material for sequencing was FFPE minimally invasive lung adenocarcinoma tissue. In DNA form, the CDR3 reads TGTGCCAGCAGTTTACGCCGCAGAGATGGCCCGCAGTATTTT. Its protein is CASSLRRRDGPQYF.